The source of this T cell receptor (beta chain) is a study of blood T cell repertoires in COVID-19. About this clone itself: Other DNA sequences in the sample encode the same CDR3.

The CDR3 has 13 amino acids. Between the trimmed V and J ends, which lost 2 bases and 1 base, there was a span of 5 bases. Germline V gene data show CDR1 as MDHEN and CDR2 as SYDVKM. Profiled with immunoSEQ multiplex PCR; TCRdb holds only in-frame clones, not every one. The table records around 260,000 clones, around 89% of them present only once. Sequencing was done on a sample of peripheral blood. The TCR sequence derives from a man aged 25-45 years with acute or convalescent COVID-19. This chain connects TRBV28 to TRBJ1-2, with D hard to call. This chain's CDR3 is CASSLGSNYGYTF. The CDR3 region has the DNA TGTGCCAGCAGTTTAGGTAGTAACTATGGCTACACCTTC.